This TCR beta chain was retrieved from a study of T cells after yellow fever vaccination (dated by TCRdb to between 2018 and 2021). Turning to the overall study: The SMART-Seq v4 Ultra Low Input RNA kit was used to prepare libraries from fractions with low cell numbers. To follow T-cell clones before and after both primary and booster YFV17D yellow fever vaccination, bulk TCR alpha and beta repertoires underwent longitudinal sequencing. The cohort comprised two healthy male donors, one aged 18 to 30 and one aged 30 to 39 years. Bulk PBMC replicates and cell subsets were isolated from blood drawn at multiple timepoints before and after both primary and secondary immunization. The research as a whole found: The secondary T-cell response was found to be weaker but faster than the primary response, with a peak reached on day 5 rather than on day 15. After the booster, most clones that had expanded after primary vaccination were detected again (around 95% of CD4 and roughly nine tenths of CD8), suggesting broad maintenance of memory. A small share of clonotypes occurred in both CD4 and CD8 compartments, likely arising from convergent recombination. Because abundant contaminating clonotypes from the bulk population could be contained in FACS-sorted repertoires, computational filtering was required. Because only a couple of donors were included in the study, the extent to which the findings can be generalized is limited.

Sample treatment or condition, as interpreted from the label and publication: live attenuated yellow fever vaccine strain. PBMCs were isolated from peripheral blood using a standard Ficoll-Paque protocol. Dynabeads CD4 and CD8 positive selection kits were used to isolate CD4 and CD8 T-cell fractions. TriZol was used to extract RNA from bulk PBMCs, CD4 and CD8 fractions, and dextramer-positive and dextramer-negative fractions. TCRdb shows the sequencer as Illumina NovaSeq 6000. TCR cDNA was made using 5'RACE template switching, a step that added a universal primer site and unique molecular identifiers. Priming for cDNA synthesis came from both the TCR alpha and TCR beta constant segments. Two PCR steps were used to amplify libraries, with sample barcodes and sequencing adapters being added in the second step. Libraries were sequenced on Illumina HiSeq 2500 (2x100 bp) or NovaSeq (2x150 bp). On the authors' methods: MIGEC was used to demultiplex reads and collapse the reads into UMI consensus sequences, and MiXCR was used for V(D)J alignment. Vaccine-responding clonotypes were defined with edgeR using replicate PBMC samples, requiring FDR below 0.01 and a log2 fold change above 5 up to day 15. CD4 or CD8 identity was assigned to each bulk clonotype according to whether the clonotype was present at higher abundance in the sequenced CD4 repertoire or the sequenced CD8 repertoire. TCRdb trimmed the raw reads at Q25, called clones with MiXCR and kept productive beta chains. Each record represents a unique CDR3 protein, reported with the most common genes and DNA among its rows. These V and J calls derive from TCRdb rather than the authors' analysis. The sample table lists about 320,000 distinct CDR3 sequences, around 11% of them with a count of one. The ten largest account for approximately 3% of the sample.

About this clonotype itself: The antigen this receptor binds is unknown. Per-nucleotide qualities are absent, and no much larger clonotype sits a single base away.

The sequenced sample was CD4+ T cells sorted from PBMCs, obtained 45 days after the yellow fever booster vaccination. The source is a man aged 18 to 35 who received the YFV17D yellow fever vaccine.

The nucleotide sequence reads TGCGCCAGCTCCGACCGGACAGGCCTCAATGAGCAGTTCTTC. This codes for CASSDRTGLNEQFF. The sequence joins TRBV5-1 to TRBJ2-1; TRBD1 aligns with 7 central bases. CDR1 and CDR2 were assigned from the germline V gene as SGHRS and YFSETQ. Clipping removes 7 bases from V and 6 bases from J, with 10 as the unmatched junction base count. The CDR3 contains 14 residues, cysteine and phenylalanine counted. Just CDR3 DNA is preserved here, 42 bases in frame from base 1.